Sequencing of this T cell receptor beta chain was carried out in a study of cytomegalovirus exposure and HLA in healthy donors. At the time of sampling, donors were nominally healthy, though unrecorded immune exposures were likely. Study outcomes and limitations: A few CMV-associated chains proved CMV antigen-specific in vitro.

It was with 60 Vbeta and 13 Jbeta primers that the PCR ran. Sequenced by immunoSEQ multiplex PCR; TCRdb stores in-frame clones only, minus some. The table records about 140,000 clones, over 75% of them present only once. The CDR3 is 13 residues long. The V and J ends lost 6 bases and 2 bases respectively, with 11 bases between them. CDR1 and CDR2 (germline): SGHAT, FQNNGV. Turning to this clone: Antigen: not known.

The origin of this receptor is a middle-aged woman in good health and CMV-seronegative. The chain employs TRBV11-2 and TRBJ2-7; maybe TRBD1 (6 bases). The sequencing input was PBMCs. CDR3 bases: TGTGCCAGCAGAGACGACAGGACCTACGAGCAGTACTTC. Amino acids: CASRDDRTYEQYF.